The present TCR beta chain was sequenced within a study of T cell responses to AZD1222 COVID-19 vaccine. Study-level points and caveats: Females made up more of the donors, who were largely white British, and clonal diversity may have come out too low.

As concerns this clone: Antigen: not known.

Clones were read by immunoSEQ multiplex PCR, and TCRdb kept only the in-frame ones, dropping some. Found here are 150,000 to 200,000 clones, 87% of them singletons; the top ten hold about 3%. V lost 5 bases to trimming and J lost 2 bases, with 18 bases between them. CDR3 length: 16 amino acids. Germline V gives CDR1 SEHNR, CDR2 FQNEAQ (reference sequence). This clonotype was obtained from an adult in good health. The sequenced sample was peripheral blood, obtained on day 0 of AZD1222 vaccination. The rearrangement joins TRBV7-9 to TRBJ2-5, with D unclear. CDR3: CASSLRFSGNQETQYF. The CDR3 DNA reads TGTGCCAGCAGCCTGAGGTTTTCGGGCAATCAAGAGACCCAGTACTTC. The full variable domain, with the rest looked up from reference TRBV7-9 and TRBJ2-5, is DTGVSQNPRHKITKRGQNVTFRCDPISEHNRLYWYRQTLGQGPEFLTYFQNEAQLEKSRLLSDRFSAERPKGSFSTLEIQRTEQGDSAMYLCASSLRFSGNQETQYFGPGTRLLVL.